This T cell receptor beta chain was recovered during a study of cytomegalovirus exposure and HLA in healthy donors (dated by TCRdb to 2017 to 2019). A note on the overall study: An earlier analysis of roughly 500 of the donors reported 250 to 350 Gb of sequence data and some 110 million unique TCR beta sequences obtained from around 170 million T cells. A separate validation cohort of roughly 110 different subjects was used in addition to the 666-subject first cohort. The study profiled the T cell repertoires of fewer than 850 subjects by immunosequencing and related them to cytomegalovirus serostatus. The number of donors typed differed by locus, with about 629-630 for A, B, C, DRB1 and DQB1, over 500 for DQA1, approximately 580 for DPA1, and over 400 for DPB1. About five DR-DQ haplotypes were treated as single units for association and clustering because of strong linkage in the cohort. An early release that covered about 600 HLA-typed donors contained 300 to 350 gigabases of sequencing data and about 84 million unique TCR sequences. Among 300 to 450 genotyped donors of the cohort, an average of around 240,000 unique TCR beta nucleotide sequences were sequenced per donor, approximately 20% of them non-productive. To predict cytomegalovirus infection status, the study brought together high-throughput TCR immunosequencing, statistical association of individual TCRs with disease status, and machine learning. Alongside the repertoire data, information on donor age, sex, ethnicity and CMV serostatus was compiled. HLA typing included class I and class II loci at four-digit resolution. A later genetic analysis took genome-wide SNP genotypes for about three fifths of the 666 donors and used that subset as a discovery cohort. Rather than drawing on any new phenotypic data, the later analysis identified candidate immune exposures from TCR beta sequences and the way those sequences occurred across donors. An earlier analysis of around 580 of the donors used high-throughput TCR beta sequencing to judge whether each TCR beta V gene segment behaved as functional or pseudogenic. Every repertoire in the discovery cohort had been generated on one and the same sequencing platform. The genetic ancestry cluster associated with self-reported Caucasian donors included about four fifths of the approximately 410 genotyped donors. A later analysis re-examined previously published TCR beta repertoires from more than 650 donors and added high-resolution HLA genotyping to investigate patterns of TCR occurrence. The study aimed to test whether cataloging public T cell receptors could reveal signatures of past pathogen exposure.

The cohort consisted of 600 to 750 healthy bone marrow donors. Cohort members were all nominally healthy when sampled, although unrecorded immune exposures were likely present. The donor was CMV seropositive and belonged to the group of 250 to 300 seropositive cohort members. A peripheral blood sample was collected from each donor, and TCR beta sequencing was performed on peripheral blood mononuclear cells. Genomic DNA was extracted from the blood cell samples with the Qiagen DNeasy Blood Extraction Kit. As concerns this clone: The antigen it binds to is not known. No base quality information exists; no much larger clone differs at one position.

Library creation used the immunoSEQ multiplex PCR assay. The multiplex PCR relied on a mix of 60 forward primers for TCR Vbeta segments and 13 reverse primers for TCR Jbeta segments. The CDR3 region of rearranged TCR beta genes was amplified from genomic DNA with a multiplex PCR assay. Amplified TCR beta libraries were sequenced as 87-base-pair reads on the Illumina HiSeq System. Regarding the original processing steps: Across the roughly 640 repertoires, a later analysis counted approximately 75 million unique TCR beta chains, some 11 million of which were shared by at least two donors. Raw reads were error-corrected and collapsed into unique sequences with a nearest-neighbor algorithm that merged closely related sequences to remove PCR and sequencing errors. Alignment of CDR3 sequences to IMGT reference sequences was used to assign V, D and J gene segments. For a sequence to be retained, a match of at least six nucleotides to both a V gene segment and a J gene segment was required. A rearrangement counted as productive if the CDR3 had no stop codons and remained in frame with V and J, and every other rearrangement counted as non-productive. Following IMGT convention, CDR3 was defined as the stretch from the second conserved V-encoded cysteine up to the conserved J-encoded phenylalanine. The earlier analysis of about 590 of the donors excluded sequences that lacked an unambiguous match to a single V gene segment. In an earlier analysis of approximately 590 of the donors, a V segment was called functional when productive rearrangements were above 56.7%, and segregating when the standard deviation between donors exceeded 5%. To diagnose cytomegalovirus status from the catalog of TCR beta chain sequences, a statistical classification framework was built. In a later analysis, V and J genes were assigned by comparing TCR nucleotide sequences against IMGT/GENE-DB human TR gene sequences. A later analysis assigned CDR3 sequences and most-parsimonious VDJ recombination scenarios with the TCRdist pipeline. In a later analysis, every TCR beta chain was defined by the combination of its CDR3 amino acid sequence and its V-gene family, and reads without a unique V-gene family were dropped. To address suspected cross-contamination and a sequencing artifact, a later analysis removed approximately 590 highly shared, low-generation-probability nucleotide sequences. In a later analysis, a clonal expansion index was calculated for each public chain from normalized within-repertoire ranks of inferred template counts. In a later analysis, generation probabilities were computed with a VDJ recombination model fitted to out-of-frame rearrangements, and the resulting probabilities were checked against IGoR. In a later analysis, TCR-TCR, TCR-HLA and TCR-CMV co-occurrence was scored with hypergeometric tests, and a repertoire-size bias correction was applied to TCR pairs. False discovery rates were estimated in a later analysis by permuting HLA or CMV assignments 20 times. In a later analysis, co-occurring TCRs were grouped using DBSCAN, and TCRdist sequence similarity was added for clustering within HLA-allele-positive subsets. Co-occurrence clustering excluded repertoires with fewer than 30,000 or more than 120,000 public chains, plus five with anomalous nucleotide sharing. Sourced from immuneACCESS, this table was stored by TCRdb with only in-frame sequences that have V and J called. A share of the clones is absent; for the studies checked, an unresolved V gene accounts for under half, and the remainder has no known explanation. The V and J calls and clone size come from that table; D and trimming were worked out from the DNA. The sample profile shows fewer than 250,000 clones; roughly 80% of them were found once. The ten largest clones represent approximately 5.7% of the sample.

Study-wide conclusions, independent of this receptor: The presence/absence analyses assumed that sequencing depth was roughly uniform across donors, and that assumption may not be true. In vitro tests confirmed that three of the cytomegalovirus-associated TCR beta chains recognize cytomegalovirus antigens. In both the original and validation cohorts, the classifier was reported to diagnose cytomegalovirus status with high specificity and sensitivity. According to a later genetic analysis, donors in an Asian-associated ancestry cluster had fewer N-insertions in productive TCRs than the roughly 670-donor mean. The authors suggested that the approach could potentially be generalized to other disease states and immunological phenotypes. A cluster of highly shared sequence variants was judged likely to be a technical artifact of the sequencing pipeline. Because counts were too low, 15 or so rarely observed V segments, including chromosome 9 orphons, were excluded from the earlier analysis of 587 of the donors. In an earlier analysis of approximately 590 of the donors, most TCR beta V segments were observed in productive rearrangements about 87% or about 30% of the time, broadly matching IMGT annotations. A later analysis associated about 17,000 TCR beta sequences with specific HLA alleles at a false discovery rate of 0.05. This cohort had only TCR beta chains sequenced, and the lack of alpha or paired-chain data limited which features could be detected. V-gene and J-gene trimming of TCR beta chains was associated with a missense DCLRE1C variant in a later genetic analysis, and the association was replicated in an independent cohort. According to a later analysis, TCR association rates differed among HLA loci, with DRB1 alleles showing the most associated TCRs and HLA-C alleles showing the fewest. A later analysis found that most CMV-associated TCR beta chains appeared HLA-restricted, with HLA associations seemingly driven largely by CMV exposure. Because some donors lacked HLA typing at each locus, the association tests relied only on the typed subset. In a later analysis, several top co-occurrence clusters were reported to appear linked to parvovirus B19, influenza, CMV and Epstein-Barr virus. A further reported finding was that TCR beta sequences accurately predicted the HLA-A and HLA-B alleles for most subjects in the first cohort. Linkage disequilibrium might explain the correlated functional status among segregating V segments, but an unknown experimental factor could not be excluded. Some IMGT-functional V segments, including TRBV6-2 and TRBV6-3, could not be told apart with the 87-base-pair reads, so those segments were excluded. When HLA alleles, especially DR and DQ, strongly co-occurred, TCR associations were difficult to assign to individual alleles. CMV serostatus was the only immune exposure information available for the cohort. Across donors, most TCR sequences were observed very rarely, whereas some public TCRs were present in many individuals. In a later analysis, HLA-associated TCR beta chains showed more clonal expansion and lower generation probabilities than non-associated chains that were equally common. The study gave a list of about 170 TCR beta chains associated with cytomegalovirus.

CDR1 is given as SGDLS and CDR2 as YYNGEE, both from the germline V gene. CDR3 length: 14 amino acids, cysteine to phenylalanine. Only the CDR3 portion is preserved as DNA: 42 bases, with reading frame beginning at the first base. V was cut back by 0 bases and J by 7 bases, leaving a gap of 10 bases between them. The clonotype comes from a man aged 35-49 years in good health and CMV-seropositive. What was sequenced was PBMCs. The rearranged segments are TRBV9 and TRBJ1-4; the D gene lacks a confident call. CDR3 loop: CASSVGGIGEKLFF. The DNA sequence is given as TGTGCCAGCAGCGTAGGAGGGATTGGTGAAAAACTGTTTTTT.